These 17 T cell receptor beta chains came from one sample sequenced in a study of T cells after posttransplantation cyclophosphamide. Generated by immunoSEQ multiplex PCR, the TCRdb table keeps only in-frame clones and is missing some. Here the sample spans around 40,000 clones, about 90% being singletons. Cyclophosphamide on days +3 and +4 followed busulfan-fludarabine conditioning and a marrow graft. This sample comprised PBMCs, obtained 55 to 70 days after allogeneic stem cell transplant with posttransplant cyclophosphamide. The receptors were gathered from a male patient between 55 and 70 years old who received an allogeneic stem cell transplant from a related donor and was CMV-positive. The graft donor may account for some of the T cells.

V usage is TRBV14 and J usage is TRBJ1-2; TRBD1 aligns across 7 bases. V shed 1 base, J shed 1 base, and the junction held 6 bases outside the gene matches. The CDR3 is 16 residues long. Germline-derived CDR1 and CDR2 are SGHDN and FVKESK. DNA for the CDR3: TGTGCCAGCAGCCAAGGCTCGGGACAGAGTAACTATGGCTACACCTTC. Translated, it gives CASSQGSGQSNYGYTF.

The chain is built from TRBV10-2 and TRBJ2-7; D possibly corresponds to TRBD2 (5 bases). Germline CDR1 WSHSY, CDR2 SAAADI. The V end was cut by 0 bases, the J end by 3 bases, with 18 bases between. This CDR3 is built from 17 residues. CDR3 in DNA: TGCGCCAGCAGTGAGTCGAGGGTCGGACCTCTTTACTACGAGCAGTACTTC. Translating gives CASSESRVGPLYYEQYF.

This clone was recorded once. The genes are TRBV25-1 and TRBJ2-5; D possibly corresponds to TRBD1 (6 bases). Matching the DNA end better, TRBJ2-7 makes the J call doubtful. The CDR3 spans 11 residues. CDR1 is MGHDK and CDR2 is SYGVNS in the germline V gene. This CDR3 is CASSQGYEQYF. CDR3 in DNA: TGTGCCAGCAGTCAGGGGTACGAGCAGTACTTC.

The CDR3 loop is CASSPSTGLNTEAFF. DNA for the CDR3: TGTGCCAGCTCACCCTCGACAGGGTTGAACACTGAAGCTTTCTTT. The chain carries TRBV18 and TRBJ1-1; 7 bases are shared with TRBD1. Per the germline V gene, CDR1 is KGHSH and CDR2 is LQKENI. The CDR3 consists of 15 residues. Trimming at V came to 3 bases and at J to 0 bases, leaving 4 bases not matched to a gene. Looking up the rest from reference TRBV18 and TRBJ1-1 gives the full variable domain: NAGVMQNPRHLVRRRGQEARLRCSPMKGHSHVYWYRQLPEEGLKFMVYLQKENIIDESGMPKERFSAEFPKEGPSILRIQQVVRGDSAAYFCASSPSTGLNTEAFFGQGTRLTVV.

This clone is a singleton in its sample. This chain links TRBV10-3 with TRBJ1-2; 9 bases map to TRBD1. Germline V CDR1 and CDR2: ENHRY, SYGVKD. Losses at the gene ends were 6 bases for V and 4 bases for J; bases not matched to a gene: 6. The CDR3 sequence is 14 residues long. CDR3 sequence reads: CAISGDRDTYGYTF. The CDR3 DNA sequence: TGTGCCATCAGCGGGGACAGGGATACCTATGGCTACACCTTC.

This chain joins TRBV10-3 and TRBJ2-7; TRBD1 might be the D (5 bases). This CDR3 is built from 14 residues. V was pared by 2 bases and J by 3 bases, with 11 bases between. The germline CDR1 and CDR2 sequences are ENHRY and SYGVKD. The CDR3 spells CAISEGLGDYEQYV. The CDR3 nucleotides are TGTGCCATCAGTGAGGGCTTAGGGGACTACGAGCAGTACGTC.

J is TRBJ2-3 and V is TRBV2; 9 nucleotides match TRBD2. The junction had 9 bases not matched to a gene; V was cut back by 7 bases and J by 4 bases. CDR3 length: 15 amino acids. Germline V lookup: CDR1 SNHLY, CDR2 FYNNEI. As DNA, the CDR3 is TGTGCCAGCATGTGGGGAGCGGGGGGTCCAGATACGCAGTATTTT. Translated, it gives CASMWGAGGPDTQYF.

This clone was seen just once. The V call is TRBV19, the J call TRBJ1-1; D gene unclear. The CDR3 sequence is 14 residues long. Germline CDR1 reads LNHDA; CDR2 reads SQIVND (reference sequence). V gave up 5 bases and J gave up 1 base, with 11 bases separating them. CDR3 nucleotides: TGTGCCAGTAGTTTTGGGCAGCCGAACACTGAAGCTTTCTTT. It codes for CASSFGQPNTEAFF.

The chain carries TRBV6-6 and TRBJ1-1; unclear D gene. Germline V gene lookup returns CDR1 MNHNY and CDR2 SVGAGI (reference sequence). This CDR3 contains 13 residues. V was pared by 6 bases and J by 1 base, with 9 bases between. This chain's CDR3 is CASSIDTNTEAFF. In nucleotides, the CDR3 is TGTGCCAGCAGCATCGACACGAACACTGAAGCTTTCTTT.

The gene calls are TRBV19 and TRBJ1-2, with 8 bases that match TRBD1. In germline, CDR1 is LNHDA, CDR2 SQIVND (reference sequence). Germline trimming cut 0 bases from V and 5 bases from J; bases unmatched to any gene: 5. This CDR3 has 15 residues. CDR3 amino acids: CASSIESGTGYGYTF. For the CDR3, the DNA is TGTGCCAGTAGTATAGAATCCGGGACAGGTTATGGCTACACCTTC.

The gene calls are TRBV6-1 and TRBJ1-5; D perhaps matches TRBD1 (6 bases). Germline loops: CDR1 MNHNS, CDR2 SASEGT. The CDR3 is 15 amino acids. V lost 3 bases and J 1 base, leaving 10 bases between the germline ends. CDR3 DNA: TGTGCCAGCAGTGAGGTTGGGGGCAGCAATCAGCCCCAGCATTTT. This sequence encodes CASSEVGGSNQPQHF.

The J gene is TRBJ2-5, the V gene TRBV27; D not resolved. There are 15 residues in the CDR3. V gave up 0 bases and J gave up 5 bases, with 13 bases separating them. Germline CDR1 MNHEY, CDR2 SMNVEV (reference sequence). This chain's CDR3 is CASSLSIVPEETQYF. In DNA, the CDR3 is TGTGCCAGCAGTTTATCGATAGTACCGGAGGAGACCCAGTACTTC.

This clone showed up just once. The rearrangement links TRBV6-1 to TRBJ1-3; D is unresolved. This CDR3 contains 13 residues. The germline gives CDR1 MNHNS, CDR2 SASEGT. V lost 6 bases, J lost 3 bases, and 9 bases lay in between. This chain's CDR3 is CASSKGSGNTIYF. For the CDR3, the DNA is TGTGCCAGCAGCAAAGGGAGTGGAAACACCATATATTTT.

The gene calls are TRBV5-1 and TRBJ2-5; D remains ambiguous. V dropped 1 base and J dropped 5 bases, with 9 bases sitting between them. The CDR3 length is 13 residues. Per germline, CDR1 SGHRS and CDR2 YFSETQ. CDR3 sequence (DNA): TGCGCCAGCAGCTTGATTGCCCGGGAGACCCAGTACTTC. It specifies CASSLIARETQYF.

This clone was detected only once. J is TRBJ2-1 and V is TRBV9; 7 bases match TRBD2. The V gene end was trimmed by 4 bases and the J gene end by 5 bases; junction bases not matched to a gene: 12. The CDR3 sequence is 16 residues long. Germline assignment: CDR1 SGDLS and CDR2 YYNGEE. DNA for the CDR3: TGTGCCAGCAGCCCACAGGCGGGGGTGGTACACAATGAGCAGTTCTTC. This codes for CASSPQAGVVHNEQFF.

This sequence joins TRBV5-1 and TRBJ2-7; 9 nucleotides match TRBD1. Per germline, CDR1 SGHRS and CDR2 YFSETQ. V was clipped by 4 bases and J by 0 bases; unmatched bases: 14. The length of the CDR3 is 18 residues. The CDR3, as DNA: TGCGCCAGCAGCCCCAGGGGGACAGGGCCGACGTACTCCTACGAGCAGTACTTC. Translated: CASSPRGTGPTYSYEQYF. The whole variable domain, remainder taken from reference TRBV5-1 and TRBJ2-7, is KAGVTQTPRYLIKTRGQQVTLSCSPISGHRSVSWYQQTPGQGLQFLFEYFSETQRNKGNFPGRFSGRQFSNSRSEMNVSTLELGDSALYLCASSPRGTGPTYSYEQYFGPGTRLTVT.

This clone was seen once. The chain uses TRBV27 and TRBJ1-2; D is perhaps TRBD1 (5 bases). Germline CDR1 and CDR2: MNHEY and SMNVEV (reference sequence). The CDR3 sequence is 12 residues long. Trimming cost V 6 bases and J 4 bases, with 9 bases left between them. The CDR3 bases are TGTGCCAGCAGCAGCACAGGCTATGGCTACACCTTC. Translating gives CASSSTGYGYTF.